What follows is one T cell receptor beta chain and its context. Its antigen remains unidentified. The sample comes from a study of T cells in Graves' hyperthyroidism and ophthalmopathy. Notes on the study in general: Blood samples included most of the expanded thyroid clonotypes exceeding 0.001.

Clinical Activity Scores of at least 3, NOSPECS grades of at least 4 and durations under 3 months characterized ophthalmopathy patients. Uncontrolled infection, other autoimmune disease, pregnancy or lactation disqualified patients from enrolment. The V gene lost 5 bases and the J gene lost 2 bases, with 13 bases spanning the gap. There are 14 residues in the CDR3. Germline-derived CDR1 and CDR2 are SGHDN and FVKESK. Amplification of TCR beta CDR3 regions used RNA as the template. An initial round of RT-PCR targeting the TCR CDR3 relied on the HTBI primer set. Via MiXCR, TCRdb re-called the multiplex PCR reads, giving one row per CDR3 protein. This repertoire shows some 500,000 distinct CDR3 sequences, around 24% found once; its top ten account for about 10%.

The sequenced material came from blood. The clonotype originates from a woman in her 30s with Graves' ophthalmopathy. The genes are TRBV14 and TRBJ2-7; D ambiguous. The CDR3 region is CASSSPFRTYEQYF. In DNA form, the CDR3 reads TGTGCCAGCAGCTCTCCGTTTAGGACCTACGAGCAGTACTTC.